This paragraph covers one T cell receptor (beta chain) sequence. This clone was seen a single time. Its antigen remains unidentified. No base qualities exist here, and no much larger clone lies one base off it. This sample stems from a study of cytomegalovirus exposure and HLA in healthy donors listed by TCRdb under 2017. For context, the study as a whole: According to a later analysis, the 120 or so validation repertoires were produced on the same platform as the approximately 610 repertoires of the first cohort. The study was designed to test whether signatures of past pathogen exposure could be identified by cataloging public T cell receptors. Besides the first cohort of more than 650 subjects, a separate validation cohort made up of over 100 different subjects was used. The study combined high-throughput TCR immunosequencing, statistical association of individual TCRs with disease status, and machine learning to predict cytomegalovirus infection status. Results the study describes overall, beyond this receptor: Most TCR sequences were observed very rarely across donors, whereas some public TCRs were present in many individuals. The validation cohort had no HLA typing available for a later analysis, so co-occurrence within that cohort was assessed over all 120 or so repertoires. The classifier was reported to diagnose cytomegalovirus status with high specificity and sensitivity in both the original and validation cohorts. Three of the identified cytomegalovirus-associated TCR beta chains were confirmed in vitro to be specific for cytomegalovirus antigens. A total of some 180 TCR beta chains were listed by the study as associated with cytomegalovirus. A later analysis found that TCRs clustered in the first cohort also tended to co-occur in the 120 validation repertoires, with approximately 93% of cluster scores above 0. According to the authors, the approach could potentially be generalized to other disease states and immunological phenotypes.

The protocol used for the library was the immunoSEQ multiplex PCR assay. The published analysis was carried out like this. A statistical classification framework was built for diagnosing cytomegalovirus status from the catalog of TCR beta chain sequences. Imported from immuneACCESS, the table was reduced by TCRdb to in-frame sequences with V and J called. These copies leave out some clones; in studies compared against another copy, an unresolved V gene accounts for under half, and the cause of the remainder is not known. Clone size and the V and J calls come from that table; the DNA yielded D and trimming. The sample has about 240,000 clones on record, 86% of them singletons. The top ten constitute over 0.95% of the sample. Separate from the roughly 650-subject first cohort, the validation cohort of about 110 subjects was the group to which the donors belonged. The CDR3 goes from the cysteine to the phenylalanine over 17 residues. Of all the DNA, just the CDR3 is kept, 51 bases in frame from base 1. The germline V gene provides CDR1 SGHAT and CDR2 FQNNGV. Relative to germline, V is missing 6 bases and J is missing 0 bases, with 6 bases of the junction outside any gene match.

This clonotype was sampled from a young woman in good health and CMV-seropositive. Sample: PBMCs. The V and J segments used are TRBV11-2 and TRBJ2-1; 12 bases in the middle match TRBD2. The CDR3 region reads CASRTSGRIRSYNEQFF. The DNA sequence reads TGTGCCAGCAGGACTAGCGGGAGAATTCGCTCCTACAATGAGCAGTTCTTC.